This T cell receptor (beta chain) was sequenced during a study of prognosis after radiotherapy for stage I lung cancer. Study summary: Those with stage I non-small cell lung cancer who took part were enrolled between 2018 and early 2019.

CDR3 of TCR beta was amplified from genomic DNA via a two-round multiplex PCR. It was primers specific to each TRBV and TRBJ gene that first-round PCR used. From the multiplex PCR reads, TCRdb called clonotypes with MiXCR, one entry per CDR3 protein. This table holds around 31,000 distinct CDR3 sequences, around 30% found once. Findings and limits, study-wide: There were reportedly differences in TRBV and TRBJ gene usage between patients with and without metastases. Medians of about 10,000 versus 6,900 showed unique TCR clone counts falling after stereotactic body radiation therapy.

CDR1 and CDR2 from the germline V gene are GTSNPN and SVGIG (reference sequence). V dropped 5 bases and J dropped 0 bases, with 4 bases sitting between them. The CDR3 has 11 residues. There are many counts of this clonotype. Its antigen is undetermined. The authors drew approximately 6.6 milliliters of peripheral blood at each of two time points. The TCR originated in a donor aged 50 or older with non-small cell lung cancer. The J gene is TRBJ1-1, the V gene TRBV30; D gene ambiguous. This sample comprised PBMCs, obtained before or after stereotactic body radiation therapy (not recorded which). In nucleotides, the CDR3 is TGTGCCTGGTTTTTGAACACTGAAGCTTTCTTT. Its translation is CAWFLNTEAFF.